The next 13 T cell receptor beta chains were all read from a single sample in a study of control samples from healthy donors and cancer patients. Sequencing was performed with immunoSEQ multiplex PCR; in TCRdb, only in-frame clones are kept and a portion is missing. The sample shows nearly 9,500 clones, over 75% of them seen only once. Sequences were obtained from PBMCs. These receptor sequences come from a man aged 60 to 75 with colorectal cancer.

This clone was seen just once. The CDR3 region has the DNA TGCGCCAGCAGCCAAGAGGCGACTAACTACGAGCAGTACTTC. Its protein product is CASSQEATNYEQYF. The V and J genes are TRBV4-1 and TRBJ2-7, with D possibly being TRBD2 (5 bases). With 0 bases removed from V and 3 bases from J, the gap between germline ends came to 9 bases. Germline assignment: CDR1 MGHRA and CDR2 YSYEKL. The CDR3 is made up of 14 amino acids.

The chain recombines TRBV4-2 with TRBJ2-5, with 7 bases identical to TRBD2. The J segment lost 2 bases and the V segment lost 1 base, leaving 1 base of the junction unmatched. This CDR3 comprises 14 residues. The germline gives CDR1 LGHNA, CDR2 YNFKEQ. This CDR3 reads CASSQGGGQETQYF. The CDR3 DNA follows: TGTGCCAGCAGCCAAGGGGGGGGACAAGAGACCCAGTACTTC.

The chain is built from TRBV27 and TRBJ1-2; 8 bases line up with TRBD1. This CDR3 spans 14 amino acids. The V and J ends lost 6 bases and 5 bases, in that order; junction bases with no gene match: 8. Germline CDR1 MNHEY, CDR2 SMNVEV (reference sequence). The CDR3 nucleotides are TGTGCCAGCAGGTCAGGGGGCTCGCGGTATGGCTACACCTTC. Its translation is CASRSGGSRYGYTF.

The chain links TRBV7-2 to TRBJ2-7; 8 nucleotides match TRBD1. The CDR3 spans 14 residues. Germline V gene lookup returns CDR1 SGHTA and CDR2 FQGNSA. Trimming cost V 4 bases and J 2 bases; bases outside gene matches: 4. The CDR3 is CASSYAQGAYEQYF. In nucleotides, the CDR3 is TGTGCCAGCAGCTACGCACAGGGGGCCTACGAGCAGTACTTC. The full variable domain, with the rest looked up from reference TRBV7-2 and TRBJ2-7, is GAGVSQSPSNKVTEKGKDVELRCDPISGHTALYWYRQSLGQGLEFLIYFQGNSAPDKSGLPSDRFSAERTGGSVSTLTIQRTQQEDSAVYLCASSYAQGAYEQYFGPGTRLTVT.

The chain recombines TRBV4-1 with TRBJ2-7, with TRBD1 matching 9 bases. CDR3 length equals 14 residues. After removal of 3 bases from V and 3 bases from J, the junction contained 3 bases not matched to a gene. Looked up from germline, CDR1 is MGHRA and CDR2 is YSYEKL. The CDR3 DNA follows: TGCGCCAGCAGCCACCCGGGACAGGGCTACGAGCAGTACTTC. Translated, it gives CASSHPGQGYEQYF.

The V and J genes are TRBV18 and TRBJ1-1; TRBD1 matches 7 bases. The trim removed 5 bases at V and 3 bases at J, leaving 9 bases unmatched. This CDR3 region has 15 residues. CDR1 KGHSH and CDR2 LQKENI come from the germline V gene. This chain's CDR3 is CASSSTGTEDTEAFF. The CDR3, as DNA: TGTGCCAGCTCATCTACAGGGACAGAGGACACTGAAGCTTTCTTT.

The chain couples TRBV9 to TRBJ2-3; D remains unclear. Germline V lookup: CDR1 SGDLS, CDR2 YYNGEE. This CDR3 contains 16 residues. Trimming pared 0 bases from V and 6 bases from J, leaving 17 bases between. CDR3 sequence: CASSVGKTLLADTQYF. CDR3 sequence (DNA): TGTGCCAGCAGCGTAGGAAAAACCCTCCTTGCTGATACGCAGTATTTT. The variable domain in full, completed from reference TRBV9 and TRBJ2-3, reads DSGVTQTPKHLITATGQRVTLRCSPRSGDLSVYWYQQSLDQGLQFLIQYYNGEERAKGNILERFSAQQFPDLHSELNLSSLELGDSALYFCASSVGKTLLADTQYFGPGTRLTVL.

The chain employs TRBV3-1 (or the pseudogene TRBV3-2) and TRBJ2-6; D is undetermined. The germline V gene has CDR1 LGHDT and CDR2 YNNKEL (reference sequence). V lost 4 bases and J 4 bases, leaving 11 bases between the germline ends. The CDR3 is 15 amino acids. The DNA for the CDR3 is TGTGCCAGCAGCCTCCGGTTTTCCGGGGCCAACGTCCTGACTTTC. This sequence encodes CASSLRFSGANVLTF.

The V call is TRBV7-9, the J call TRBJ2-1, with 8 bases aligning to TRBD2. Per the germline V gene, CDR1 is SEHNR and CDR2 is FQNEAQ (reference sequence). Trimming at V came to 5 bases and at J to 8 bases, leaving 11 bases not matched to a gene. CDR3 length equals 15 residues. CDR3 DNA: TGTGCCAGCAGCCTGGGACTAGTCCTTGTGGATGAGCAGTTCTTC. It specifies CASSLGLVLVDEQFF.

The chain joins TRBV5-5 to TRBJ2-7; 9 positions agree with TRBD1. The V segment lost 4 bases and the J segment 4 bases; nucleotides outside the gene matches: 9. This CDR3 spans 15 amino acids. Looked up from germline, CDR1 is SGHKS and CDR2 is YYEKEE (reference sequence). This CDR3 reads CASSRSGTGNYEQYF. CDR3 sequence (DNA): TGTGCCAGCAGCCGAAGCGGGACAGGGAATTACGAGCAGTACTTC.

The V gene is TRBV7-2, the J gene TRBJ2-3; D unclear. V was shortened by 0 bases and J by 4 bases, with 2 bases between the two germline ends. This CDR3 contains 12 residues. Germline lookup yields CDR1 SGHTA and CDR2 FQGNSA. CDR3 nucleotide sequence: TGTGCCAGCAGCTTAGCTGCAGATACGCAGTATTTT. This codes for CASSLAADTQYF. Based on the CDR3 plus reference TRBV7-2 and TRBJ2-3, the full variable domain is GAGVSQSPSNKVTEKGKDVELRCDPISGHTALYWYRQSLGQGLEFLIYFQGNSAPDKSGLPSDRFSAERTGGSVSTLTIQRTQQEDSAVYLCASSLAADTQYFGPGTRLTVL.

This clone was seen once. V is TRBV18 and J is TRBJ2-2; D unclear. The CDR3 is made up of 16 amino acids. The germline CDR1 and CDR2 sequences are KGHSH and LQKENI. Trimming left V 2 bases short and J 0 bases short, with 10 bases between. CDR3 bases: TGTGCCAGCTCACCAAGCGCCCTAGCGAACACCGGGGAGCTGTTTTTT. This codes for CASSPSALANTGELFF.

This chain joins TRBV9 and TRBJ2-7, with 10 bases fitting TRBD1. The V and J ends lost 3 bases and 4 bases, in that order; junction bases with no gene match: 10. The germline V gene has CDR1 SGDLS and CDR2 YYNGEE. The CDR3 totals 16 residues. The CDR3 DNA follows: TGTGCCAGCAGCGGCGGGGACAGGGGAAATATATACGAGCAGTACTTC. Translated: CASSGGDRGNIYEQYF.